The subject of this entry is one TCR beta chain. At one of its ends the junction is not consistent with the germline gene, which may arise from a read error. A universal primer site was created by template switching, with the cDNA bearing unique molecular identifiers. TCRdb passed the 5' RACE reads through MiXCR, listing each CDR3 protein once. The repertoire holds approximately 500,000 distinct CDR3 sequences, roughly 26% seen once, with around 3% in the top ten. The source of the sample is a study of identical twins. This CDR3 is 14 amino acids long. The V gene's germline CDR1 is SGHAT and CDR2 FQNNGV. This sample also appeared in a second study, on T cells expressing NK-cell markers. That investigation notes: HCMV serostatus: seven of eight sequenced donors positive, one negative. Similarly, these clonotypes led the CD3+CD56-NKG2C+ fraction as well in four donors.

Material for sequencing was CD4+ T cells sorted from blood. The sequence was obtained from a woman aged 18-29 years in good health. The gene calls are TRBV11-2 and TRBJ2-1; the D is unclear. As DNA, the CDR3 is TGTGCCAGCAGCTTACCCCTCCATGGGAATGATCAGTTCTTC. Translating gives CASSLPLHGNDQFF. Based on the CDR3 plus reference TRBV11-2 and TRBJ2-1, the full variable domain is EAGVAQSPRYKIIEKRQSVAFWCNPISGHATLYWYQQILGQGPKLLIQFQNNGVVDDSQLPKDRFSAERLKGVDSTLKIQPAKLEDSAVYLCASSLPLHGNDQFFGPGTRLTVL.